Below, 2 T cell receptor beta chains from the same sample are listed, as sequenced in a study of blood T cell repertoires in COVID-19. The assay was immunoSEQ multiplex PCR, and TCRdb's table has in-frame clones only and misses some. The sample lists 410,000 or so clones; about 91% were seen once. The sequenced material came from peripheral blood. Receptors were obtained from a woman aged 40 to 50 with COVID-19, enrolled during active disease.

This chain uses TRBV28 with TRBJ1-1; tentatively, D is TRBD1 (6 bases). Per germline, CDR1 MDHEN and CDR2 SYDVKM. The V and J ends lost 4 bases and 0 bases respectively, with 18 bases between them. The CDR3 extends over 17 amino acids. CDR3 loop: CASSSLQGFLMNTEAFF. The CDR3 region has the DNA TGTGCCAGCAGTTCCTTACAGGGATTTTTGATGAACACTGAAGCTTTCTTT.

This clone was seen just once. The chain recombines TRBV5-1 with TRBJ2-5, with TRBD2 matching over 7 bases. Germline values: CDR1 SGHRS, CDR2 YFSETQ. The ends lost 3 bases at V and 2 bases at J; junction bases unmatched: 7. The length of the CDR3 is 15 residues. DNA for the CDR3: TGCGCCAGCAGCTGGGCCGCTAGCGGACAAGAGACCCAGTACTTC. Translated: CASSWAASGQETQYF.